The 28 T cell receptor beta chains presented below share a single source sample, sequenced in a study of monozygotic twins with inflammatory bowel disease. TCRdb reanalyzed the 5' RACE reads, giving one entry per CDR3 protein sequence and no DNA. The sample is made up of just over 300,000 distinct CDR3 sequences, and the top ten hold roughly 5.3% of it. Sequencing was done on a sample of blood. All receptors come from a human donor with ulcerative colitis or Crohn's disease, or a healthy co-twin of an affected twin (not recorded which).

This CDR3 reads CASISSMVAGEKLFF. The chain is built from TRBV5-5 and TRBJ1-4. The CDR3 loop spans 15 amino acids. Looked up from germline, CDR1 is SGHKS and CDR2 is YYEKEE (reference sequence).

This sequence joins TRBV6-2 or TRBV6-3 and TRBJ1-1; checking the TCRdb D call of TRBD1 is not possible without DNA. CDR1 is MNHEY, CDR2 SVGEGT, per germline. The CDR3 covers 12 residues. The chain's CDR3 is CASRDTTTEAFF.

This rearrangement joins TRBV7-2 to TRBJ2-1; TCRdb gives TRBD2 as the D gene, but with no DNA this cannot be confirmed. CDR1 and CDR2 (germline): SGHTA, FQGNSA. This CDR3 spans 12 amino acids. CDR3: CASSLVLASVFF.

The chain recombines TRBV20-1 with TRBJ2-5; TCRdb picks TRBD2, but there is no DNA to check that call. Germline CDR1 is DFQATT and CDR2 is SNEGSKA (reference sequence). This CDR3 contains 14 residues. This chain's CDR3 is CSARASGRRETQYF.

The chain carries TRBV20-1 and TRBJ2-7; TCRdb calls TRBD1, which cannot be checked without DNA. The CDR3 spans 12 residues. CDR1 and CDR2 (germline): DFQATT, SNEGSKA (reference sequence). CDR3 in amino acids: CSADRGHREQYF.

The chain employs TRBV6-2 or TRBV6-3 and TRBJ2-2. The germline gives CDR1 MNHEY, CDR2 SVGEGT. This CDR3 has 11 residues. The CDR3 spells CASFRTGELFF.

The chain is built from TRBV9 and TRBJ2-7; checking the TCRdb D call of TRBD1 is not possible without DNA. In germline, CDR1 is SGDLS, CDR2 YYNGEE. The CDR3 has 13 residues. CDR3 loop: CASSLSGQEGQYF.

The chain couples TRBV24-1 to TRBJ2-1; TCRdb lists TRBD1, though no DNA is available to test this call. CDR1 KGHDR and CDR2 SFDVKD come from the germline V gene. This CDR3 has 15 residues. CDR3: CATSDSGGERNEQFF.

The rearrangement uses TRBV21-1 and TRBJ1-6; TCRdb selects TRBD1, and the lack of DNA leaves this call unchecked. TRBV21-1 is a recognized pseudogene. This CDR3 comprises 16 residues. CDR3 sequence reads: CASSKEHSGGRSPLHF.

The chain carries TRBV5-1 and TRBJ2-1; TCRdb picks TRBD2, but there is no DNA to check that call. Germline values: CDR1 SGHRS, CDR2 YFSETQ. This CDR3 region has 16 residues. CDR3 protein: CASSLPGLAGGNEQFF.

The chain carries TRBV28 and TRBJ2-1; TCRdb calls TRBD1, which cannot be checked without DNA. CDR1 and CDR2 (germline): MDHEN, SYDVKM. This CDR3 comprises 12 residues. CDR3 residues: CAGSLKGDEQFF.

The CDR3 region is CATSDLDGPNTGELFF. The chain employs TRBV24-1 and TRBJ2-2. The CDR3 has 16 amino acids. CDR1 is KGHDR, CDR2 SFDVKD, per germline.

J is TRBJ2-5 and V is TRBV13; TCRdb names TRBD2, which stays unverified in the absence of DNA. This CDR3 is built from 17 residues. Germline-derived CDR1 and CDR2 are PRHDT and FYEKMQ (reference sequence). This CDR3 is CASSGRLAGGWRETQYF.

The chain has TRBV6-1 and TRBJ2-3. This CDR3 is 14 amino acids long. Germline V lookup: CDR1 MNHNS, CDR2 SASEGT. CDR3 amino acids: CASNEGSGTDTQYF.

The CDR3 loop is CASNGGIEQFF. The chain couples TRBV5-1 to TRBJ2-1; lacking DNA, the TRBD2 call made by TCRdb goes unchecked. Per the germline V gene, CDR1 is SGHRS and CDR2 is YFSETQ. This CDR3 contains 11 residues.

The CDR3 here is CSARDPGRGYGYTF. This chain links TRBV20-1 with TRBJ1-2; as DNA is missing, the TRBD1 call by TCRdb cannot be tested. This CDR3 has 14 residues. CDR1 DFQATT and CDR2 SNEGSKA come from the germline V gene (reference sequence).

The chain combines TRBV19 with TRBJ2-2; TCRdb picks TRBD1, but there is no DNA to check that call. CDR1 is LNHDA, CDR2 SQIVND, per germline (reference sequence). This CDR3 comprises 14 residues. The chain's CDR3 is CASSIGGYTGELFF.

V is TRBV18 and J is TRBJ2-5. This CDR3 has 13 residues. CDR1 and CDR2 (germline): KGHSH, LQKENI. The CDR3 is CASSPLHTETQYF.

The V and J genes are TRBV9 and TRBJ2-3; TCRdb's D gene call, TRBD1, goes unchecked for lack of DNA. The CDR3 covers 16 residues. Germline V gives CDR1 SGDLS, CDR2 YYNGEE. CDR3 sequence: CASSNRGTASTDTQYF. Filled out from reference TRBV9 and TRBJ2-3, the complete variable domain reads DSGVTQTPKHLITATGQRVTLRCSPRSGDLSVYWYQQSLDQGLQFLIQYYNGEERAKGNILERFSAQQFPDLHSELNLSSLELGDSALYFCASSNRGTASTDTQYFGPGTRLTVL.

The CDR3 sequence is CASSFSGTGDEQYF. V is TRBV12-3 or TRBV12-4 and J is TRBJ2-7; the TCRdb D gene call, TRBD1, has no DNA to confirm it. The CDR3 spans 14 residues.

The chain has TRBV10-2 and TRBJ2-7; as DNA is missing, the TRBD2 call by TCRdb cannot be tested. Germline V gene lookup returns CDR1 WSHSY and CDR2 SAAADI. This CDR3 is 16 amino acids long. CDR3 amino acids: CASRLSPGFNSYEQYF.

V is TRBV29-1 and J is TRBJ2-1; TCRdb's assignment of TRBD2 cannot be checked, as there is no DNA. This CDR3 is built from 16 residues. Germline CDR1 and CDR2: SQVTM and ANQGSEA. The CDR3 here is CSVRGTSGGPGNEQFF.

The chain combines TRBV28 with TRBJ2-7; no DNA is available, so the TRBD2 call from TCRdb remains unchecked. The CDR3 contains 14 residues. The germline gives CDR1 MDHEN, CDR2 SYDVKM. CDR3 sequence: CASSLISESYEQYF.

The rearrangement links TRBV7-9 to TRBJ2-2; the TCRdb D gene call, TRBD1, has no DNA to confirm it. CDR1 is SEHNR and CDR2 is FQNEAQ in the germline V gene (reference sequence). This CDR3 has 15 amino acids. The CDR3 reads CASRVSGAATGELFF.

V and J are TRBV5-1 and TRBJ1-2; there is no DNA to check the TCRdb D call of TRBD1. This CDR3 region has 15 residues. From germline, CDR1 is SGHRS and CDR2 YFSETQ. Here the CDR3 reads CASSWNRELGYGYTF.

The rearrangement uses TRBV6-5 and TRBJ2-1. In germline, CDR1 is MNHEY, CDR2 SVGAGI. The CDR3 length is 12 residues. CDR3 amino acids: CASRPRTHEQFF.

The chain uses TRBV3-1 and TRBJ2-6. CDR1 LGHDT and CDR2 YNNKEL come from the germline V gene (reference sequence). The CDR3 totals 14 residues. The CDR3: CASSRPDGANVLTF.

The rearrangement joins TRBV6-2 or TRBV6-3 to TRBJ1-2; TCRdb calls TRBD1, which cannot be checked without DNA. The germline V gene has CDR1 MNHEY and CDR2 SVGEGT. This CDR3 has 13 amino acids. The CDR3: CASLWDASYGYTF.